These T cell receptor beta chains were read from a single sample in a study of PD-L1 blockade in urothelial cancer. Measured with immunoSEQ multiplex PCR; TCRdb has only the in-frame clones, and not every one. Of about 42,000 clones in the sample, roughly 86% were seen once. The sequenced sample was PBMCs, obtained around atezolizumab (anti-PD-L1) treatment. The source is a man aged 65 to 79 with urothelial cancer. Each CDR3 is given with its conserved first and last residue. The D gene is left open where the match is weak. Where a row states a size, it is once, few, many or the class of an expanded clone; other rows omit it.

J: TRBJ2-5
D: .
size: .
V: TRBV7-6
CDR3: CASSLWRGETQYF
DNA: TGTGCCAGCAGCCTCTGGCGGGGAGAGACCCAGTACTTC

J: TRBJ2-7
D: .
size: .
V: TRBV6-6
CDR3: CASTPQQGPYEQYF
DNA: TGTGCCAGCACCCCTCAACAGGGCCCCTACGAGCAGTACTTC

J: TRBJ2-3
D: TRBD2
size: .
V: TRBV5-5
CDR3: CASSLGLAAPTDTQYF
DNA: TGTGCCAGCAGCTTGGGACTAGCGGCACCCACAGATACGCAGTATTTT

J: TRBJ2-1
D: .
size: once
V: TRBV7-9
CDR3: CASSSQGLPYNEQFF
DNA: TGTGCCAGCAGCTCTCAGGGGCTTCCCTACAATGAGCAGTTCTTC

J: TRBJ2-5
D: TRBD2
size: .
V: TRBV5-1
CDR3: CASSLAPGGIQETQYF
DNA: TGCGCCAGCAGCTTGGCCCCCGGGGGGATTCAAGAGACCCAGTACTTC

J: TRBJ2-3
D: TRBD1
size: .
V: TRBV19
CDR3: CASKTGPSTDTQYF
DNA: TGTGCCAGTAAGACAGGGCCTAGCACAGATACGCAGTATTTT

J: TRBJ2-1
D: .
size: .
V: TRBV27
CDR3: CASMKLANEQFF
DNA: TGTGCCAGCATGAAACTAGCCAATGAGCAGTTCTTC

J: TRBJ2-5
D: TRBD2
size: .
V: TRBV19
CDR3: CASSIGAGAKETQYF
DNA: TGTGCCAGTAGTATTGGAGCGGGAGCAAAAGAGACCCAGTACTTC

J: TRBJ2-1
D: TRBD2
size: few
V: TRBV27
CDR3: CASSSSGNYNEQFF
DNA: TGTGCCAGCAGTTCTAGCGGCAACTACAATGAGCAGTTCTTC

J: TRBJ2-2
D: .
size: .
V: TRBV6-5
CDR3: CASMERNTGELFF
DNA: TGTGCCAGCATGGAGAGGAACACCGGGGAGCTGTTTTTT

J: TRBJ2-3
D: TRBD2
size: .
V: TRBV28
CDR3: CASSFERASGHTDTQYF
DNA: TGTGCCAGCAGTTTTGAAAGGGCTAGCGGCCACACAGATACGCAGTATTTT

J: TRBJ2-7
D: TRBD2
size: once
V: TRBV19
CDR3: CASGVSGNSYEQYF
DNA: TGTGCCAGTGGGGTTAGCGGGAACTCCTACGAGCAGTACTTC

J: TRBJ1-1
D: TRBD1
size: .
V: TRBV19
CDR3: CASLDRDERMNTEAFF
DNA: TGTGCCAGTCTAGACAGGGACGAGCGGATGAACACTGAAGCTTTCTTT

J: TRBJ2-3
D: TRBD2
size: .
V: TRBV19
CDR3: CASSGRKPGRATDTQYF
DNA: TGTGCCAGTAGTGGCCGCAAGCCGGGGAGGGCCACAGATACGCAGTATTTT

J: TRBJ1-1
D: .
size: .
V: TRBV9
CDR3: CASSPEAGSTAFF
DNA: TGTGCCAGCAGCCCCGAGGCGGGGTCAACGGCTTTCTTT

J: TRBJ2-1
D: TRBD2
size: .
V: TRBV5-6
CDR3: CASTWGGSYNEQFF
DNA: TGTGCCAGCACCTGGGGGGGGAGCTACAATGAGCAGTTCTTC

J: TRBJ2-6
D: .
size: .
V: TRBV7-2
CDR3: CASSLALGAGANVLTF
DNA: TGTGCCAGCAGCTTAGCCCTCGGGGCTGGGGCCAACGTCCTGACTTTC

J: TRBJ2-7
D: TRBD1
size: .
V: TRBV6-1
CDR3: CASSPRGQGNYEQYF
DNA: TGTGCCAGCAGCCCCAGGGGACAGGGTAATTACGAGCAGTACTTC

J: TRBJ2-7
D: TRBD2
size: many
V: TRBV28
CDR3: CASSPTVVGLAGERPYYEQYF
DNA: TGTGCCAGCAGTCCTACCGTTGTCGGGCTAGCGGGAGAAAGGCCTTACTACGAGCAGTACTTC

J: TRBJ2-2
D: .
size: .
V: TRBV10-3
CDR3: CAISEISDRNTGELFF
DNA: TGTGCCATCAGTGAAATTTCCGACAGGAACACCGGGGAGCTGTTTTTT

J: TRBJ1-1
D: .
size: .
V: TRBV4-1
CDR3: CASSLKTGGEEAFF
DNA: TGCGCCAGCAGCCTAAAGACGGGGGGGGAAGAGGCTTTCTTT

J: TRBJ2-1
D: TRBD2
size: .
V: TRBV29-1
CDR3: CSPRRTSGIYNEQFF
DNA: TGCAGCCCCCGCCGGACTAGCGGGATCTACAATGAGCAGTTCTTC

J: TRBJ1-1
D: TRBD1
size: .
V: TRBV5-8
CDR3: CASSPGQETAFF
DNA: TGTGCCAGCAGCCCGGGACAGGAAACCGCTTTCTTT

J: TRBJ1-2
D: TRBD1
size: .
V: TRBV29-1
CDR3: CSGGDRGTYGYTF
DNA: TGCAGCGGTGGGGACAGGGGGACCTATGGCTACACCTTC